This T cell receptor beta chain stems from a study of radiation and T cells in renal cell carcinoma. Overall study findings and caveats: From baseline, blood top tumor clonotypes peaked at 2 weeks post-radiation.

Concerning this clone: Its antigen is not known.

Time point in this sample: blood 2 weeks post-SBRT. Treatment given: 15 Gy SBRT to primary tumor, nephrectomy 4 weeks later. Blood was sampled at baseline, 2 weeks and 4 weeks after SBRT. Some clones are missing from TCRdb's copy, which holds only in-frame ones; the method was immunoSEQ multiplex PCR. The table has about 120,000 clones, about four fifths seen once; the top ten hold roughly 6.2%. This sequence originates from a man aged 50 to 59 with renal cell carcinoma. The source was blood, collected from a patient whose treatment included radiotherapy and nephrectomy.

The CDR3 spells CASRLAGQNNSPLHF. CDR3 nucleotide sequence: TGTGCAAGTCGCTTAGCGGGACAGAATAATTCACCCCTCCACTTT. The chain links TRBV12-2 to TRBJ1-6; the D call TRBD1 from the table was never checked on the DNA. TRBV12-2 is assigned pseudogene status. There are 15 residues in the CDR3.